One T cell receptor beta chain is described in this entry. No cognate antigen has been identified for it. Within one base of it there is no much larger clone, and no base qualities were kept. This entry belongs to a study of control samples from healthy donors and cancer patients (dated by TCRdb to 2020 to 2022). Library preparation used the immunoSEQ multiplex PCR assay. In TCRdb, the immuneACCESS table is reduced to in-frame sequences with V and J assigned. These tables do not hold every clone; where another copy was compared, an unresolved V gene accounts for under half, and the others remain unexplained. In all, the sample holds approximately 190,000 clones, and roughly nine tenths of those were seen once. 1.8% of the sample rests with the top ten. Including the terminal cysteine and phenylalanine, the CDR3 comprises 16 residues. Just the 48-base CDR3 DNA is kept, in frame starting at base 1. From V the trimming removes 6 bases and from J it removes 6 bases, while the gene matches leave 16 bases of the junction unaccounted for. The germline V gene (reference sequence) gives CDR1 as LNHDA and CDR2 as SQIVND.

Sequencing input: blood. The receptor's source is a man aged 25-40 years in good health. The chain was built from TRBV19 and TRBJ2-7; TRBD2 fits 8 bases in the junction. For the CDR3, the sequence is CASSLGAGDTRGEQYF. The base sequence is TGTGCCAGTAGCCTGGGAGCGGGGGATACAAGGGGCGAGCAGTACTTC.